The 22 T cell receptor beta chains in this list originate from one sample, sequenced in a study of blood T cell repertoires in COVID-19. Produced via immunoSEQ multiplex PCR; TCRdb's table is partial and in-frame only. The sample holds around 700,000 clones; about 87% are singletons and the top ten take approximately 0.3%. The specimen sequenced was peripheral blood. All receptors come from a woman aged 18 to 35 with acute or convalescent COVID-19.

V usage is TRBV5-5 and J usage is TRBJ1-1; TRBD1 might be the D (6 bases). The germline V and J ends were trimmed by 0 bases and 2 bases, with 14 bases remaining between them. Germline V gene data show CDR1 as SGHKS and CDR2 as YYEKEE (reference sequence). This CDR3 spans 16 amino acids. The chain's CDR3 is CASSLAQGNRNTEAFF. In nucleotides, the CDR3 is TGTGCCAGCAGCTTGGCACAGGGTAATCGTAACACTGAAGCTTTCTTT. The entire variable domain, with the rest obtained from reference TRBV5-5 and TRBJ1-1, is as follows: DAGVTQSPTHLIKTRGQQVTLRCSPISGHKSVSWYQQVLGQGPQFIFQYYEKEERGRGNFPDRFSARQFPNYSSELNVNALLLGDSALYLCASSLAQGNRNTEAFFGQGTRLTVV.

This clone was seen a few times. The chain couples TRBV28 to TRBJ1-5, with D possibly being TRBD1 (5 bases). Germline V CDR1 and CDR2: MDHEN, SYDVKM. V lost 5 bases and J lost 6, with 14 bases in between. The CDR3 is made up of 14 amino acids. This chain's CDR3 is CASSPPGEGQPQHF. The CDR3 coding sequence is TGTGCCAGCAGTCCCCCGGGGGAAGGTCAGCCCCAGCATTTT.

The gene calls are TRBV5-1 and TRBJ2-2, with D perhaps TRBD1 (5 bases). Trimming shortened V by 3 bases and J by 0 bases, and 9 bases separated the two germline ends. The length of the CDR3 is 15 residues. The germline gives CDR1 SGHRS, CDR2 YFSETQ. CDR3 nucleotide sequence: TGCGCCAGCAGCTCAGGACAACCGAACACCGGGGAGCTGTTTTTT. Translation gives CASSSGQPNTGELFF.

The chain has TRBV23-1 and TRBJ1-5, with 7 bases fitting TRBD1. TRBV23-1 is sorted into the ORF group, with uncertain function. CDR3 length: 13 residues. The CDR3 reads CAGPDRNNQPQHF. Written as DNA, the CDR3 is TGCGCAGGGCCGGACAGGAACAATCAGCCCCAGCATTTT.

This clone appeared a single time. The chain uses TRBV20-1 and TRBJ1-6, with TRBD1 matching over 7 bases. CDR1 is DFQATT and CDR2 is SNEGSKA in the germline V gene (reference sequence). V shed 3 bases, J shed 0 bases, and the junction held 8 bases outside the gene matches. The CDR3 extends over 17 amino acids. DNA of the CDR3: TGCAGTGCTAGTTCAAGTCCAGGGGGCTCCTATAATTCACCCCTCCACTTT. It encodes CSASSSPGGSYNSPLHF.

The chain carries TRBV6-2 or TRBV6-3 and TRBJ2-6; no definite D call. Germline CDR1 is MNHEY and CDR2 is SVGEGT. The CDR3 spans 14 residues. V was shortened by 6 bases and J by 0 bases, with 6 bases between the two germline ends. The CDR3 reads CASSRDSGANVLTF. The CDR3 nucleotides are TGTGCCAGCAGCCGAGACTCTGGGGCCAACGTCCTGACTTTC.

This chain uses TRBV5-1 with TRBJ2-4, with 7 positions matching TRBD1. After removal of 4 bases from V and 1 base from J, the junction contained 14 bases not matched to a gene. In germline, CDR1 is SGHRS, CDR2 YFSETQ. This CDR3 is built from 18 residues. CDR3: CASSPGQEYPKAKNIQYF. Here the CDR3 DNA reads TGCGCCAGCAGCCCCGGACAGGAGTATCCCAAGGCCAAAAACATTCAGTACTTC.

The chain combines TRBV6-6 with TRBJ2-7; 9 bases agree with TRBD1. CDR3 length equals 15 residues. The V gene end was trimmed by 5 bases and the J gene end by 3 bases; junction bases not matched to a gene: 8. Germline V gene sequence: CDR1 MNHNY, CDR2 SVGAGI (reference sequence). In DNA, the CDR3 is TGTGCCAGCAGTGCCCGACAGGGGGGTTTCTACGAGCAGTACTTC. Translating gives CASSARQGGFYEQYF.

In this sample, this clone turned up once. The chain combines TRBV2 with TRBJ1-3, with no clear D. The CDR3 is 14 amino acids. Germline V lookup: CDR1 SNHLY, CDR2 FYNNEI. V lost 6 bases to trimming and J lost 1 base, with 10 bases between them. The CDR3 sequence: CASRKVGSGNTIYF. Written as DNA, the CDR3 is TGTGCCAGCAGAAAGGTCGGGTCTGGAAACACCATATATTTT.

In DNA, the CDR3 is TGTGCCAGTAGTCGCCGGACAGGGAACCATGGCTACACCTTC. Translated: CASSRRTGNHGYTF. The J gene is TRBJ1-2, the V gene TRBV19, with TRBD1 identical over 8 bases. The trim removed 5 bases at V and 6 bases at J, leaving 8 bases unmatched. CDR1 is LNHDA, CDR2 SQIVND, per germline (reference sequence). The CDR3 runs 14 residues.

In DNA, the CDR3 is TGTGCCCCTCCACAGGGAACCATCTATGGCTACACCTTC. As protein: CAPPQGTIYGYTF. The rearrangement links TRBV27 to TRBJ1-2; TRBD1 might be the D (6 bases). Trimming stripped 11 bases from V and 4 bases from J, with 17 bases between. The CDR3 extends over 13 amino acids. Germline CDR1 reads MNHEY; CDR2 reads SMNVEV (reference sequence).

The chain combines TRBV12-3 or TRBV12-4 with TRBJ2-2; a possible D gene is TRBD1 (6 bases). The V gene lost 10 bases and the J gene lost 4 bases, with 10 bases spanning the gap. The CDR3 totals 12 residues. The CDR3 is CATQGGTGELFF. The CDR3 nucleotides are TGTGCCACACAGGGCGGCACCGGGGAGCTGTTTTTT.

The rearrangement uses TRBV18 and TRBJ1-5; no definite D call. The CDR3 spans 14 residues. Looked up from germline, CDR1 is KGHSH and CDR2 is LQKENI. Trimming took off 3 bases at V and 0 bases at J, with 6 bases between the two ends. The CDR3 DNA is TGTGCCAGCTCACCCCAGAATAGCAATCAGCCCCAGCATTTT. It encodes CASSPQNSNQPQHF.

In its sample, this clone was seen once. The chain is built from TRBV5-1 and TRBJ2-1; 9 positions agree with TRBD2. The CDR3 runs to 16 residues. V lost 4 bases, J lost 4 bases, and 9 bases stayed unmatched. CDR1 is SGHRS, CDR2 YFSETQ, per germline. The CDR3 region is CASSRRRTSAYNEQFF. CDR3 sequence (DNA): TGCGCCAGCAGCCGCCGGAGGACTAGCGCTTACAATGAGCAGTTCTTC.

V usage is TRBV14 and J usage is TRBJ2-1; D gene uncertain. CDR3 size: 16 residues. The ends were cut back, 0 bases at V and 5 bases at J, with 14 bases in the middle. In germline, CDR1 is SGHDN, CDR2 FVKESK. The CDR3, as DNA: TGTGCCAGCAGCCAAGATATTAGTCCTTCCCACAATGAGCAGTTCTTC. Protein sequence: CASSQDISPSHNEQFF.

J is TRBJ1-4 and V is TRBV5-1; 7 nucleotides agree with TRBD1. CDR1 and CDR2 (germline): SGHRS, YFSETQ. Losses at the gene ends were 5 bases for V and 9 bases for J; bases not matched to a gene: 4. The CDR3 contains 12 residues. CDR3 loop: CASSQQGKKLFF. The DNA for the CDR3 is TGCGCCAGCAGTCAACAGGGGAAAAAACTGTTTTTT.

This clone was observed a single time. The rearrangement uses TRBV23-1 and TRBJ1-6; tentatively, D is TRBD1 (6 bases). TRBV23-1 falls under the ORF class, with uncertain function. This CDR3 spans 14 amino acids. The V end was cut by 7 bases, the J end by 6 bases, with 13 bases between. The CDR3 coding sequence is TGCGCCAGCAACCAGGGGTTGATTAATTCACCCCTCCACTTT. Translating it yields CASNQGLINSPLHF.

This rearrangement joins TRBV7-8 to TRBJ2-3; 7 bases match TRBD2. The CDR3 has 16 amino acids. The germline gives CDR1 SGHVS, CDR2 FQNEAQ. V shed 5 bases and J 1 base; nucleotides not matched to a gene: 9. The DNA for the CDR3 is TGTGCCAGCAGCCGAGGAGGGCTAGCGGGCACAGATACGCAGTATTTT. It specifies CASSRGGLAGTDTQYF.

The rearrangement joins TRBV5-4 to TRBJ1-2; D is uncertain. CDR3 size: 11 residues. Germline lookup yields CDR1 SGHNT and CDR2 YYREEE (reference sequence). V gave up 0 bases and J gave up 11 bases, with 8 bases separating them. The CDR3, as DNA: TGTGCCAGCAGCTTGGAACTTTGGTACACCTTC. Its translation: CASSLELWYTF.

This clone appeared a single time. V and J are TRBV3-1 (or the pseudogene TRBV3-2) and TRBJ2-7, with 10 bases aligning to TRBD1. V lost 5 bases to trimming and J lost 2 bases; unmatched junction nucleotides: 6. Germline V gene lookup returns CDR1 LGHDT and CDR2 YNNKEL (reference sequence). This CDR3 has 15 residues. CDR3 DNA sequence: TGTGCCAGCAGCATCACCGGGACAGGGGCCTACGAGCAGTACTTC. Its protein is CASSITGTGAYEQYF.

The chain uses TRBV5-1 and TRBJ2-1, with TRBD2 identical over 7 bases. The CDR3 is 16 amino acids. With 1 base clipped from V and 2 bases from J, the junction kept 6 bases outside the gene matches. In germline, CDR1 is SGHRS, CDR2 YFSETQ. The CDR3 DNA is TGCGCCAGCAGCTTGACAGGACGGGAGGCCTACAATGAGCAGTTCTTC. It yields the protein CASSLTGREAYNEQFF. The full variable domain, with the rest looked up from reference TRBV5-1 and TRBJ2-1, is KAGVTQTPRYLIKTRGQQVTLSCSPISGHRSVSWYQQTPGQGLQFLFEYFSETQRNKGNFPGRFSGRQFSNSRSEMNVSTLELGDSALYLCASSLTGREAYNEQFFGPGTRLTVL.

The sample holds a few counts of this clone. The genes are TRBV10-3 and TRBJ1-4; D might be TRBD1 (6 bases). The CDR3 runs 14 residues. Germline V gene lookup returns CDR1 ENHRY and CDR2 SYGVKD. V lost 4 bases, J lost 3 bases, and 9 bases lay in between. Here the CDR3 reads CAISVGQPNEKLFF. DNA of the CDR3: TGTGCCATCAGTGTTGGACAGCCTAATGAAAAACTGTTTTTT.